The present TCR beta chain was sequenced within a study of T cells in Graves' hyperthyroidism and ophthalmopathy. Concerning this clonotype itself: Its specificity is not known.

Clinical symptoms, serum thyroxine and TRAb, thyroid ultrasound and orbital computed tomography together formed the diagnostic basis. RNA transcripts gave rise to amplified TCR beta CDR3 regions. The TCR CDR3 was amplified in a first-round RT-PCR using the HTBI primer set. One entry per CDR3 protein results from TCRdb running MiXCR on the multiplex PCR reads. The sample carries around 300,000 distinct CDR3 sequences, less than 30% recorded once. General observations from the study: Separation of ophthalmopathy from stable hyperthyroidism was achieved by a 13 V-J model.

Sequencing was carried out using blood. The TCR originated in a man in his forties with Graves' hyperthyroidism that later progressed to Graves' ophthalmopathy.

The CDR3 protein is CASSEGGGGDYGYTF. The CDR3 coding sequence is TGTGCCAGCAGTGAAGGCGGGGGAGGAGACTATGGCTACACCTTC. V usage is TRBV2 and J usage is TRBJ1-2; perhaps TRBD1 as D (5 bases). V dropped 1 base and J dropped 3 bases, with 12 bases sitting between them. CDR3 length: 15 amino acids. Germline lookup yields CDR1 SNHLY and CDR2 FYNNEI.